A selection of T cell receptor beta chains follows, all from one sample in a study of CD8+CD57+ T cells in acquired aplastic anemia. TCRdb reprocessed the reads via MiXCR and lists one record per CDR3 protein. The sample contains 150,000 to 200,000 distinct CDR3 sequences, about 47% of which appear only once. The sequenced material came from sorted CD4+, CD8+, or CD8+CD57+ T cells (not recorded which) from PBMCs. The receptors stem from a human donor in good health. CDR3s include the opening cysteine and the closing phenylalanine or tryptophan. The D gene is left open where the match is weak. Where a row states a size, it is once, few, many or the class of an expanded clone; other rows omit it.

V gene: TRBV10-3; D gene: NA; CDR3 length: 15; J gene: TRBJ1-1; clone size: NA; CDR3 protein: CAIRPTGSRNTEAFF; CDR3 DNA: TGTGCCATTCGGCCCACAGGGAGTCGGAACACTGAAGCTTTCTTT
V gene: TRBV20-1; D gene: TRBD1; CDR3 length: 14; J gene: TRBJ1-6; clone size: NA; CDR3 protein: CSARKGQDNSPLHF; CDR3 DNA: TGCAGTGCTAGAAAGGGACAGGATAATTCACCCCTCCACTTT
V gene: TRBV20-1; D gene: TRBD1; CDR3 length: 12; J gene: TRBJ1-5; clone size: many; CDR3 protein: CSARQGGQPQHF; CDR3 DNA: TGCAGTGCGAGACAGGGAGGACAGCCCCAGCATTTT
V gene: TRBV12-3/TRBV12-4; D gene: NA; CDR3 length: 12; J gene: TRBJ1-2; clone size: NA; CDR3 protein: CASSPNSYGYTF; CDR3 DNA: TGTGCCAGCAGTCCTAACAGCTATGGCTACACCTTC
V gene: TRBV19; D gene: TRBD2; CDR3 length: 15; J gene: TRBJ2-7; clone size: many; CDR3 protein: CASRKNGGSSYEQYF; CDR3 DNA: TGTGCCAGTAGAAAAAACGGGGGGAGCTCCTACGAGCAGTACTTC
V gene: TRBV2; D gene: TRBD1; CDR3 length: 15; J gene: TRBJ1-5; clone size: NA; CDR3 protein: CASSGGTGGIQPQHF; CDR3 DNA: TGTGCCAGCAGCGGCGGGACAGGGGGCATTCAGCCCCAGCATTTT
V gene: TRBV15; D gene: TRBD2; CDR3 length: 15; J gene: TRBJ2-5; clone size: NA; CDR3 protein: CATSRVAGARETQYF; CDR3 DNA: TGTGCCACCAGCAGAGTGGCGGGAGCCAGGGAGACCCAGTACTTC
V gene: TRBV24-1; D gene: NA; CDR3 length: 14; J gene: TRBJ2-7; clone size: NA; CDR3 protein: CATSEAGTDYEQYF; CDR3 DNA: TGTGCCACCAGTGAAGCCGGGACCGATTACGAGCAGTACTTC
V gene: TRBV24-1; D gene: NA; CDR3 length: 16; J gene: TRBJ2-1; clone size: many; CDR3 protein: CATRPGEQDSYNEQFF; CDR3 DNA: TGTGCCACCAGACCGGGAGAACAGGACAGCTACAATGAGCAGTTCTTC
V gene: TRBV11-1; D gene: NA; CDR3 length: 17; J gene: TRBJ1-3; clone size: NA; CDR3 protein: CASSLGSQGTTGNTIYF; CDR3 DNA: TGTGCCAGCAGCTTAGGGTCTCAGGGGACTACTGGAAACACCATATATTTT
V gene: TRBV24-1; D gene: NA; CDR3 length: 13; J gene: TRBJ1-4; clone size: NA; CDR3 protein: CATRDATNEKLFF; CDR3 DNA: TGTGCCACCAGGGATGCAACTAATGAAAAACTGTTTTTT
V gene: TRBV2; D gene: TRBD2; CDR3 length: 18; J gene: TRBJ2-3; clone size: NA; CDR3 protein: CASSDGASGGFGTDTQYF; CDR3 DNA: TGTGCCAGCAGTGATGGGGCTAGCGGGGGGTTTGGCACAGATACGCAGTATTTT
V gene: TRBV9; D gene: NA; CDR3 length: 15; J gene: TRBJ1-4; clone size: many; CDR3 protein: CASSPRGRTNEKLFF; CDR3 DNA: TGTGCCAGCAGCCCCAGGGGTCGGACTAATGAAAAACTGTTTTTT
V gene: TRBV10-3; D gene: NA; CDR3 length: 14; J gene: TRBJ2-7; clone size: NA; CDR3 protein: CAISWQGNSYEQYF; CDR3 DNA: TGTGCCATCAGTTGGCAGGGGAACTCCTACGAGCAGTACTTC
V gene: TRBV7-3; D gene: NA; CDR3 length: 11; J gene: TRBJ2-1; clone size: NA; CDR3 protein: CASSTRYEQFF; CDR3 DNA: TGTGCCAGCAGCACGAGGTATGAGCAGTTCTTC
V gene: TRBV9; D gene: TRBD1; CDR3 length: 18; J gene: TRBJ2-6; clone size: NA; CDR3 protein: CASSVVDRSRAGANVLTF; CDR3 DNA: TGTGCCAGCAGCGTAGTGGACAGGTCGAGGGCTGGGGCCAACGTCCTGACTTTC
V gene: TRBV7-2; D gene: NA; CDR3 length: 14; J gene: TRBJ2-7; clone size: NA; CDR3 protein: CASSSPPGRNEQYF; CDR3 DNA: TGTGCCAGCAGCTCACCACCGGGTCGTAACGAGCAGTACTTC
V gene: TRBV5-6; D gene: TRBD1; CDR3 length: 17; J gene: TRBJ2-2; clone size: few; CDR3 protein: CASSANRDRPSAGELFF; CDR3 DNA: TGTGCCAGCAGCGCAAACCGGGACAGGCCTTCCGCCGGGGAGCTGTTTTTT
V gene: TRBV7-9; D gene: NA; CDR3 length: 13; J gene: TRBJ1-5; clone size: few; CDR3 protein: CASSFNSNQPQHF; CDR3 DNA: TGTGCCAGCAGCTTCAACAGCAATCAGCCCCAGCATTTT
V gene: TRBV7-8; D gene: TRBD1; CDR3 length: 14; J gene: TRBJ1-1; clone size: many; CDR3 protein: CASSPDRRNTEAFF; CDR3 DNA: TGTGCCAGCAGCCCGGACAGGAGGAACACTGAAGCTTTCTTT
V gene: TRBV6-1; D gene: TRBD1; CDR3 length: 13; J gene: TRBJ1-1; clone size: many; CDR3 protein: CASRQGVSTEAFF; CDR3 DNA: TGTGCCAGCAGACAGGGGGTAAGCACTGAAGCTTTCTTT
V gene: TRBV15; D gene: NA; CDR3 length: 14; J gene: TRBJ2-7; clone size: NA; CDR3 protein: CATSRDRGDYEQYF; CDR3 DNA: TGTGCCACCAGCAGAGACAGGGGTGACTATGAGCAGTACTTC
V gene: TRBV2; D gene: NA; CDR3 length: 17; J gene: TRBJ1-1; clone size: NA; CDR3 protein: CTSSANLMTGPNTEAFF; CDR3 DNA: TGTACCAGCAGTGCGAACCTGATGACAGGCCCGAACACTGAAGCTTTCTTT
V gene: TRBV5-1; D gene: TRBD1; CDR3 length: 15; J gene: TRBJ2-7; clone size: NA; CDR3 protein: CASSVGTASSGEQYF; CDR3 DNA: TGCGCCAGCAGCGTCGGGACAGCCTCGTCGGGGGAGCAGTACTTC
V gene: TRBV9; D gene: TRBD2; CDR3 length: 17; J gene: TRBJ2-5; clone size: few; CDR3 protein: CASSVAPSAGVQETQYF; CDR3 DNA: TGTGCCAGCAGCGTAGCCCCTAGCGCGGGGGTGCAAGAGACCCAGTACTTC
V gene: TRBV6-1; D gene: TRBD2; CDR3 length: 15; J gene: TRBJ2-7; clone size: once; CDR3 protein: CASSEQAGAGYEQYF; CDR3 DNA: TGTGCCAGCAGTGAACAGGCGGGAGCGGGCTACGAGCAGTACTTC
V gene: TRBV2; D gene: TRBD1; CDR3 length: 12; J gene: TRBJ1-4; clone size: many; CDR3 protein: CATGTGASGLFF; CDR3 DNA: TGTGCCACCGGGACAGGGGCCAGCGGGCTGTTTTTT
V gene: TRBV7-2; D gene: TRBD2; CDR3 length: 14; J gene: TRBJ2-7; clone size: NA; CDR3 protein: CASSQGLDYYEQYF; CDR3 DNA: TGTGCCAGCAGCCAGGGACTAGATTACTACGAGCAGTACTTC
V gene: TRBV11-2; D gene: TRBD2; CDR3 length: 17; J gene: TRBJ2-1; clone size: many; CDR3 protein: CASSRGRTSGRAYEQFF; CDR3 DNA: TGTGCCAGCAGCCGTGGGCGGACTAGCGGGAGGGCCTATGAGCAGTTCTTC
V gene: TRBV5-4; D gene: NA; CDR3 length: 13; J gene: TRBJ2-2; clone size: NA; CDR3 protein: CASSLEKTGELFF; CDR3 DNA: TGTGCCAGCAGCTTAGAGAAGACCGGGGAGCTGTTTTTT
V gene: TRBV28; D gene: NA; CDR3 length: 15; J gene: TRBJ2-1; clone size: few; CDR3 protein: CASSSQGGTYNEQFF; CDR3 DNA: TGTGCCAGCAGCTCGCAGGGAGGAACCTACAATGAGCAGTTCTTC
V gene: TRBV20-1; D gene: NA; CDR3 length: 16; J gene: TRBJ1-2; clone size: many; CDR3 protein: CSAIPVLVGRIYGYTF; CDR3 DNA: TGCAGTGCTATTCCTGTTTTAGTGGGGCGCATCTATGGCTACACCTTC
V gene: TRBV6-4; D gene: NA; CDR3 length: 13; J gene: TRBJ2-3; clone size: many; CDR3 protein: CASSQTGRDTQYF; CDR3 DNA: TGTGCCAGCAGTCAGACGGGGCGAGATACGCAGTATTTT
V gene: TRBV14; D gene: NA; CDR3 length: 15; J gene: TRBJ2-7; clone size: NA; CDR3 protein: CASSQRTGRAYEQYF; CDR3 DNA: TGTGCCAGCAGCCAACGGACAGGGAGGGCCTACGAGCAGTACTTC
V gene: TRBV7-9; D gene: NA; CDR3 length: 16; J gene: TRBJ2-3; clone size: many; CDR3 protein: CASSRPGWGVVDTQYF; CDR3 DNA: TGTGCCAGCAGCCGACCTGGTTGGGGAGTTGTAGATACGCAGTATTTT
V gene: TRBV6-1; D gene: NA; CDR3 length: 14; J gene: TRBJ2-2; clone size: many; CDR3 protein: CASSDRGFTGELFF; CDR3 DNA: TGTGCCAGCAGTGATCGGGGTTTCACCGGGGAGCTGTTTTTT
V gene: TRBV2; D gene: NA; CDR3 length: 14; J gene: TRBJ1-3; clone size: NA; CDR3 protein: CASRGGRGVDTIYF; CDR3 DNA: TGTGCCAGCAGGGGGGGGCGGGGGGTGGACACCATATATTTT
V gene: TRBV10-3; D gene: TRBD2; CDR3 length: 16; J gene: TRBJ2-2; clone size: NA; CDR3 protein: CAITKTGLAGAGELFF; CDR3 DNA: TGTGCCATCACGAAGACGGGACTAGCAGGCGCCGGGGAGCTGTTTTTT
V gene: TRBV5-5; D gene: NA; CDR3 length: 14; J gene: TRBJ1-2; clone size: few; CDR3 protein: CASSLSRVGYGYTF; CDR3 DNA: TGTGCCAGCAGCTTGTCTAGGGTGGGCTATGGCTACACCTTC
V gene: TRBV28; D gene: TRBD1; CDR3 length: 16; J gene: TRBJ2-3; clone size: NA; CDR3 protein: CASKVTGTVGTDTQYF; CDR3 DNA: TGTGCCAGCAAAGTCACCGGGACAGTCGGCACAGATACGCAGTATTTT
V gene: TRBV19; D gene: TRBD1; CDR3 length: 12; J gene: TRBJ1-5; clone size: NA; CDR3 protein: CASSGGQAPQHF; CDR3 DNA: TGTGCCAGTAGTGGGGGACAGGCACCCCAGCATTTT
V gene: TRBV9; D gene: TRBD2; CDR3 length: 15; J gene: TRBJ2-7; clone size: NA; CDR3 protein: CASSVASGGTYEQYF; CDR3 DNA: TGTGCCAGCAGCGTAGCTAGCGGGGGAACCTACGAGCAGTACTTC
V gene: TRBV24-1; D gene: NA; CDR3 length: 14; J gene: TRBJ1-5; clone size: NA; CDR3 protein: CATNPGDSNQPQHF; CDR3 DNA: TGTGCCACCAACCCCGGGGATAGCAATCAGCCCCAGCATTTT
V gene: TRBV29-1; D gene: TRBD2; CDR3 length: 16; J gene: TRBJ2-1; clone size: many; CDR3 protein: CSATLAGGPSHNEQFF; CDR3 DNA: TGCAGCGCCACACTAGCGGGAGGGCCCTCGCACAATGAGCAGTTCTTC